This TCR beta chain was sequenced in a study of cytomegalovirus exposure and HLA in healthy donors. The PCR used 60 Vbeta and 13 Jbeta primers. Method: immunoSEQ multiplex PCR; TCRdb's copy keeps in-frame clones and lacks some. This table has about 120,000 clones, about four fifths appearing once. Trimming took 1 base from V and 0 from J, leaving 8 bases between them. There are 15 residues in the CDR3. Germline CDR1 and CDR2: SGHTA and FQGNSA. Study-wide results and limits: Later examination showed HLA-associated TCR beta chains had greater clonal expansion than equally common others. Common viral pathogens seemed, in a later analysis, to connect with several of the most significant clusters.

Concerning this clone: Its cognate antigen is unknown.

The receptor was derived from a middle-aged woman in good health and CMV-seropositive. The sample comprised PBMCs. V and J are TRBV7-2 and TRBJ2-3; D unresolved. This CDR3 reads CASSLVVASTDTQYF. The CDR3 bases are TGTGCCAGCAGCTTAGTGGTAGCTAGCACAGATACGCAGTATTTT. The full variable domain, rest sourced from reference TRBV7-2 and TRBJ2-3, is GAGVSQSPSNKVTEKGKDVELRCDPISGHTALYWYRQSLGQGLEFLIYFQGNSAPDKSGLPSDRFSAERTGGSVSTLTIQRTQQEDSAVYLCASSLVVASTDTQYFGPGTRLTVL.